This T cell receptor beta chain was documented in a study of T cells after yellow fever vaccination. This clonotype has only a few counts. From germline, CDR1 is DFQATT and CDR2 SNEGSKA (reference sequence). CDR3 length: 13 residues. J was trimmed by 7 bases and V by 8 bases; bases with no gene match: 9. TCRdb reprocessed the 5' RACE reads via MiXCR and lists one record per CDR3 protein. The repertoire includes 250,000 to 350,000 distinct CDR3 sequences, less than 9.5% of them detected once, and about 3% sits in the top ten. This clonotype was obtained from a man younger than 35 who received the YFV17D yellow fever vaccine. The chain has TRBV20-1 and TRBJ2-1; 9 bases line up with TRBD1. The sequencing used CD4+ T cells sorted from PBMCs, collected 5 days after the yellow fever booster vaccination. The CDR3 region is CSLHRGLTNEQFF. DNA of the CDR3: TGCAGTCTACACAGGGGGCTTACAAATGAGCAGTTCTTC.